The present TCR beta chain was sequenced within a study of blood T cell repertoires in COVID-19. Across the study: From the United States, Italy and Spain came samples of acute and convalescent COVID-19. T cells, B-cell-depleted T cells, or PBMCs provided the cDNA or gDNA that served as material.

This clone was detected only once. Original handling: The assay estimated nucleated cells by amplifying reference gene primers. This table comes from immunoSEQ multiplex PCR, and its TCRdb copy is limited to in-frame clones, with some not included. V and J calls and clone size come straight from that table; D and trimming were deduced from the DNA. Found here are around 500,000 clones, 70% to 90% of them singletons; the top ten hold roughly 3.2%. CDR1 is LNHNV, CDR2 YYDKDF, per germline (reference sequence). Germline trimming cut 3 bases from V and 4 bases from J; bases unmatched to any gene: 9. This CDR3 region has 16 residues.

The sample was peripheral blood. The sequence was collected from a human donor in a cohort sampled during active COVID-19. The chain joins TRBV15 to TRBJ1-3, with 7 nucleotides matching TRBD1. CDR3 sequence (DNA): TGTGCCACCAGCAGGACTAAGGGGGCGGGAGGAAACACCATATATTTT. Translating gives CATSRTKGAGGNTIYF.